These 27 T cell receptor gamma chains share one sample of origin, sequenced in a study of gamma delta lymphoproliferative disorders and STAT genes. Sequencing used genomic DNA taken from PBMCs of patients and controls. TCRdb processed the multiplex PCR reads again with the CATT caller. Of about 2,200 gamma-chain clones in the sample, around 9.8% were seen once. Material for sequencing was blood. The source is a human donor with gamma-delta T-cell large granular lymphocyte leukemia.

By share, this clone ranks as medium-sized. CDR3 nucleotides: TGTGCCACCTGGGACAATCCTGGATTTTATTATAAGAAACTCTTT. Protein product: CATWDNPGFYYKKLF. The rearrangement links TRGV2 to TRGJ1 or TRGJ2. In the absence of a J gene in TCRdb, the DNA was matched to germline to assign it here. Trimming took 3 bases from V and 3 from J; bases not matched to a gene: 11. The CDR3 is made up of 15 amino acids. CDR1 and CDR2 (germline): EGSNGY, YDSYNSKV.

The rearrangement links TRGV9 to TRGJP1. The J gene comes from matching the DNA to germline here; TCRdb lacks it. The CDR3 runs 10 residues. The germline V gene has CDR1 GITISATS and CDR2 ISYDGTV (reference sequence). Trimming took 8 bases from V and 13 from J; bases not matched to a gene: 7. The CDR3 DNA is TGTGCCTTGTTTGGCCAGTTCAAGATATTT. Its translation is CALFGQFKIF.

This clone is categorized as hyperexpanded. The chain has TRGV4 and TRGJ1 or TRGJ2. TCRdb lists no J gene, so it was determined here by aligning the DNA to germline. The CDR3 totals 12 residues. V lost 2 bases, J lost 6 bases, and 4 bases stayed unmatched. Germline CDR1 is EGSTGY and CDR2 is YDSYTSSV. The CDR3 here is CATWDVCYKKLF. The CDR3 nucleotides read TGTGCCACCTGGGATGTCTGTTATAAGAAACTCTTT.

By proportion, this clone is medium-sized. DNA for the CDR3: TGTGCCACCTGGGATGGACTAACCCCTTATTATAAGAAACTCTTT. Its protein product is CATWDGLTPYYKKLF. The rearrangement joins TRGV4 to TRGJ1 or TRGJ2. No J gene was available from TCRdb, and it was assigned here by a germline match of the DNA. The CDR3 totals 15 residues. Germline values: CDR1 EGSTGY, CDR2 YDSYTSSV. V dropped 1 base and J dropped 3; count of bases not matched to a gene: 9.

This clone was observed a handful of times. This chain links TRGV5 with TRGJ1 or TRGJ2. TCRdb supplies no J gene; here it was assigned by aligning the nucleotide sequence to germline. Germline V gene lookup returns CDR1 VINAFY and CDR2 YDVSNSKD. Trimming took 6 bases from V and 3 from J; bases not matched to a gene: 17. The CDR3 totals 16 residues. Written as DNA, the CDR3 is TGTGCCACCTGGACCAAATTAGAAAAGACTTATTATAAGAAACTCTTT. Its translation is CATWTKLEKTYYKKLF.

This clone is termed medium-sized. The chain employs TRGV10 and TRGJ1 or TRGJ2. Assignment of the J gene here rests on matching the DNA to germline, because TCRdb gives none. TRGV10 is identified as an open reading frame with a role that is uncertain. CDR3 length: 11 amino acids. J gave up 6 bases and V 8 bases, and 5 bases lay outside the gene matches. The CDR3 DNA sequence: TGTGCTGCGTGGCCCCTTTATAAGAAACTCTTT. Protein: CAAWPLYKKLF.

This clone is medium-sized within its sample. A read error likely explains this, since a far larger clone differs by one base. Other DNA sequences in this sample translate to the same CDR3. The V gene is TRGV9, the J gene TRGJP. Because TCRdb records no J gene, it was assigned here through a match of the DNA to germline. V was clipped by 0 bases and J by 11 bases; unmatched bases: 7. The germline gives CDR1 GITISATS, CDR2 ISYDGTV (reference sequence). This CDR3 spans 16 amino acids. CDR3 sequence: CALWEVRELGKKIKVF. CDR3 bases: TGTGCCTTGTGGGAGGTGCGTGAGCTGGGCAAAAAAATCAAGGTATTT.

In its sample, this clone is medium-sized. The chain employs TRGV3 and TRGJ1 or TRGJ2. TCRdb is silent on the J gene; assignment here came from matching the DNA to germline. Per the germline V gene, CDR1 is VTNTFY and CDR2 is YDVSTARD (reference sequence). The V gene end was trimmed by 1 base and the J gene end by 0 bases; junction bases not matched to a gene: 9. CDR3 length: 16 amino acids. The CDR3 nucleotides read TGTGCCACCTGGGACAGACCTGTTTCGAATTATTATAAGAAACTCTTT. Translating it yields CATWDRPVSNYYKKLF.

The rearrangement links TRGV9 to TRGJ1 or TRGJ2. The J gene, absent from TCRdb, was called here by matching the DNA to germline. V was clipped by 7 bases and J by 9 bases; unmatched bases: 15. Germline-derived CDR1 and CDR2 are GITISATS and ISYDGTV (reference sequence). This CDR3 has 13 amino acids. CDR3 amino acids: CALCFVSVGKKLF. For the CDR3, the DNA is TGTGCCTTGTGTTTTGTTAGTGTAGGTAAGAAACTCTTT.

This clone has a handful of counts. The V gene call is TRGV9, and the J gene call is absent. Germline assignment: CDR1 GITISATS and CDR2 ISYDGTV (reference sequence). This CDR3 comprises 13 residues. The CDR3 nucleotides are TGTGCCTTGTGGGAGGTCTGCCGTGGCGAGAAACTGTTT. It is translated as CALWEVCRGEKLF.

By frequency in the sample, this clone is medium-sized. CDR3 DNA: TGTGCCACCTGGGACAGGCCCCCATCCGGGGTTTATAAGAAACTCTTT. Translation: CATWDRPPSGVYKKLF. The V and J genes are TRGV3 and TRGJ1 or TRGJ2. The J gene was missing in TCRdb and was found by matching the end of the DNA to germline. The CDR3 totals 16 residues. The germline V gene encodes CDR1 VTNTFY and CDR2 YDVSTARD (reference sequence). After removal of 0 bases from V and 6 bases from J, the junction contained 14 bases not matched to a gene.

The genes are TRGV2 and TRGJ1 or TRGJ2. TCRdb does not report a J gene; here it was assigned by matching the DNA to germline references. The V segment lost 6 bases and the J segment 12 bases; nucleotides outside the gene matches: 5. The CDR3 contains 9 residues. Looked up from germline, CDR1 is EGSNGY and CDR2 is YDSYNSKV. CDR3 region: CATWYGKLF. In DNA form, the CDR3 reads TGTGCCACCTGGTATGGGAAACTCTTT.

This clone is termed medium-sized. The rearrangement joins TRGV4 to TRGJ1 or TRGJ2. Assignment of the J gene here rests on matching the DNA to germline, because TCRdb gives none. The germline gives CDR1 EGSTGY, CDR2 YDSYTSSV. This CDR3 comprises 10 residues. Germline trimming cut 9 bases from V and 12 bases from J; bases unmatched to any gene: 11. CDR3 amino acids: CATTFGGKLF. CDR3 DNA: TGTGCCACCACATTCGGTGGGAAACTCTTT.

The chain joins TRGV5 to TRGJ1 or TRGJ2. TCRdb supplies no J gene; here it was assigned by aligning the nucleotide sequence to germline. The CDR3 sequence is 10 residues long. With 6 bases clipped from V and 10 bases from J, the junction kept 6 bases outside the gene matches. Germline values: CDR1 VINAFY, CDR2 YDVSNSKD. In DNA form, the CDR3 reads TGTGCCACCTGGTGTACCAAGAAACTCTTT. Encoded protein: CATWCTKKLF.

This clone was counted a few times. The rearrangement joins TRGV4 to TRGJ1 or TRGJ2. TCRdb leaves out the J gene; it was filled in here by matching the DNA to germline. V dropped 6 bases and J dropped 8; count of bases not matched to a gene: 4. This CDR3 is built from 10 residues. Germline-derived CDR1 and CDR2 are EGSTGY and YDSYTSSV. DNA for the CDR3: TGTGCCACCTGGCCGGATAAGAAACTCTTT. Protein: CATWPDKKLF.

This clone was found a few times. The CDR3 bases are TGTGCCACCTGGGATCGAGATAGTAGTGATTGGATCAAGACGTTT. Translated: CATWDRDSSDWIKTF. This chain connects TRGV8 to TRGJP2. TCRdb carries no J gene annotation; the J gene was assigned here by matching the DNA with germline. CDR1 and CDR2 (germline): VENAVY, YDSYNSRV. The CDR3 is 15 amino acids. J lost 0 bases, V lost 3 bases, and 4 bases had no gene match.

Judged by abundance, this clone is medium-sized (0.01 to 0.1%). Here the CDR3 DNA reads TGTGCCACCTGGGCCCCCTGTTATAAGAAACTCTTT. Translation gives CATWAPCYKKLF. This sequence joins TRGV8 and TRGJ1 or TRGJ2. The J gene, absent from TCRdb, was called here by matching the DNA to germline. The V segment lost 5 bases and the J segment 6 bases; nucleotides outside the gene matches: 7. The CDR3 loop spans 12 amino acids. The germline gives CDR1 VENAVY, CDR2 YDSYNSRV.

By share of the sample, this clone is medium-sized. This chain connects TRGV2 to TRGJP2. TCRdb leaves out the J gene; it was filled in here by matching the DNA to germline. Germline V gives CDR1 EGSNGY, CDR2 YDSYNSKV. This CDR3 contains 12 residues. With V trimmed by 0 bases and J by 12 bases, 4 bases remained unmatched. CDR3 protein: CATWDGPGIKTF. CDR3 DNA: TGTGCCACCTGGGACGGGCCCGGGATCAAGACGTTT.

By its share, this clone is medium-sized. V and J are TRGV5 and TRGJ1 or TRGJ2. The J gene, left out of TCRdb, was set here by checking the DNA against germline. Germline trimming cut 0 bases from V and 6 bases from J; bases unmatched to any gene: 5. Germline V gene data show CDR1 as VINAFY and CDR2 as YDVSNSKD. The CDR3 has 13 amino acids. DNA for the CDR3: TGTGCCACCTGGGACAGGCCGCGTTATAAGAAACTCTTT. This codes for CATWDRPRYKKLF.

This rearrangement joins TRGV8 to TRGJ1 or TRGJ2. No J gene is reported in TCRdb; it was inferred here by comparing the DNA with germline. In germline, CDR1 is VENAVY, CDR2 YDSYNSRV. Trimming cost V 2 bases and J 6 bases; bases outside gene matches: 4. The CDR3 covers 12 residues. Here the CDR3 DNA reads TGTGCCACCTGGGATAAGAGTTATAAGAAACTCTTT. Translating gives CATWDKSYKKLF.

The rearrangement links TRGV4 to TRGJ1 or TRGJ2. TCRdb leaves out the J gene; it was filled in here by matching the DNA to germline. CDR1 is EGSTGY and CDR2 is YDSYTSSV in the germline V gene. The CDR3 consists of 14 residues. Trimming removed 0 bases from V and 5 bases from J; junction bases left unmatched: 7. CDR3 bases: TGTGCCACCTGGGATGGGCCCTGTGATTATAAGAAACTCTTT. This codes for CATWDGPCDYKKLF.

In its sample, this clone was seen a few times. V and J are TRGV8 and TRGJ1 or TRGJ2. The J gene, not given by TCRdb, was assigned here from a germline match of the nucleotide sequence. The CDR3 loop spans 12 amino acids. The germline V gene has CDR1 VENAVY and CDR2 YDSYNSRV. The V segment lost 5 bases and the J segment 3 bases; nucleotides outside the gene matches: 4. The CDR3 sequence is CATWASYYKKLF. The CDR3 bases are TGTGCCACCTGGGCCTCTTATTATAAGAAACTCTTT.

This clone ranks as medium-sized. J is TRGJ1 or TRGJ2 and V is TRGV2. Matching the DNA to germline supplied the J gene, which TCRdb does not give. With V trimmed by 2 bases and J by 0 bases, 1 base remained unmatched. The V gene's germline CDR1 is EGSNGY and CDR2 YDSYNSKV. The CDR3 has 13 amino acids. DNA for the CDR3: TGTGCCACCTGGGACGAGAATTATTATAAGAAACTCTTT. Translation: CATWDENYYKKLF.

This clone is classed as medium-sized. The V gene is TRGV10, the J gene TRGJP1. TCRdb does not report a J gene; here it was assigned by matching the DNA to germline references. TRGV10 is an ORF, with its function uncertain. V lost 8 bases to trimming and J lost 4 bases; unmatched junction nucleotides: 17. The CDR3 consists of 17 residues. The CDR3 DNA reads TGTGCTGCGTGGGATTTATCCTCTGGGGGCACTGGTTGGTTCAAGATATTT. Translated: CAAWDLSSGGTGWFKIF.

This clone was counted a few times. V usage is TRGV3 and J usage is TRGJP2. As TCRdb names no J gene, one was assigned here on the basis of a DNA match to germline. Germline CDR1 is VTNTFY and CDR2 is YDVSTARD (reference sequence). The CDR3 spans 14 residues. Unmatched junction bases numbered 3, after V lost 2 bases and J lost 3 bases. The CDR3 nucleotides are TGTGCCACCTGGGACACCTGTAGTGATTGGATCAAGACGTTT. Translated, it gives CATWDTCSDWIKTF.

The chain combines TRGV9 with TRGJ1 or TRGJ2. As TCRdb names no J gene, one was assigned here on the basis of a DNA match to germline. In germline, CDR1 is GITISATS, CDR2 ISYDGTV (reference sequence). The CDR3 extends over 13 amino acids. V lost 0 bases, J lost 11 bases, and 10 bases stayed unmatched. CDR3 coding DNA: TGTGCCTTGTGGGAGGTGCATTTCGATGAGAAACTCTTT. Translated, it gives CALWEVHFDEKLF.

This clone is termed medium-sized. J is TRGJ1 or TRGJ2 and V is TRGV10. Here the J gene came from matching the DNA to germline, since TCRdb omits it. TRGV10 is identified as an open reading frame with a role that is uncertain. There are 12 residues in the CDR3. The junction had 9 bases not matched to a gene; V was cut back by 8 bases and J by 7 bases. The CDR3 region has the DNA TGTGCTGCGTGGGGGATGGGGTATAAGAAACTCTTT. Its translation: CAAWGMGYKKLF.